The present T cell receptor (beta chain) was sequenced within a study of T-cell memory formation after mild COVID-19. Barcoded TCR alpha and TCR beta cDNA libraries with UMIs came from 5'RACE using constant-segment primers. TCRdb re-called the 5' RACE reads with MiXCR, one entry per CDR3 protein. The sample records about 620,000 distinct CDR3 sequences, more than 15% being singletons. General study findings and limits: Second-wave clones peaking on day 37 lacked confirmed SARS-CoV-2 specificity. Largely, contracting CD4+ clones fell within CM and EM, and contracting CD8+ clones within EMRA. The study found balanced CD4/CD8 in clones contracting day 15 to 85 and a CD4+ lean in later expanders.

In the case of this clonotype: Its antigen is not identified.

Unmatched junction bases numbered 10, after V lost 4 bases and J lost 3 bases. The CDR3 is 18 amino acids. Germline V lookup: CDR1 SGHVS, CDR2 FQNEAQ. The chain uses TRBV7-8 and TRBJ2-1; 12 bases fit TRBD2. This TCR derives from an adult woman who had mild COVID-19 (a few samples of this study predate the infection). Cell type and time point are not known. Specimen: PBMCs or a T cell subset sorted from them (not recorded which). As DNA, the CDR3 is TGTGCCAGCAGCTCGAGACTAGCGGGAGTTAGGGGCTACAATGAGCAGTTCTTC. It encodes CASSSRLAGVRGYNEQFF.